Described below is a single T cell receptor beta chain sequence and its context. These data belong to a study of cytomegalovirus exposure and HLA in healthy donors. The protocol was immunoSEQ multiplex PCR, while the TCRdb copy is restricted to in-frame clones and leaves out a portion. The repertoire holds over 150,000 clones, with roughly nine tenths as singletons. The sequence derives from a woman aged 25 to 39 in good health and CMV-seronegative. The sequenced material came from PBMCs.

CDR3 nucleotides: TGTGCCATCAGTGACCCCGACAGGAGCTCTGGAAACACCATATATTTT. Protein sequence: CAISDPDRSSGNTIYF. The chain joins TRBV10-3 to TRBJ1-3; D may be TRBD1 (6 bases). Germline CDR1 and CDR2: ENHRY and SYGVKD. Trimming removed 3 bases at V and 0 bases at J, with 12 bases between. The CDR3 loop spans 16 amino acids.